Reported below is one T cell receptor beta chain. The antigen is not known. The method was immunoSEQ multiplex PCR; TCRdb's version includes in-frame clones alone and lacks a portion of them. The profile shows fewer than 900,000 clones, roughly nine tenths of them singletons. The data derive from a study of Ad26.COV2.S vaccination and SARS-CoV-2 variants. Study as a whole: The COV1001 Ad26.COV2.S trial arm included the donor. Doses of Ad26.COV2.S were injected into muscle once or twice, 56 days apart.

The study's findings and limits: Vaccine and placebo groups showed comparable non-spike TCR breadth.

There are 18 residues in the CDR3. V gave up 3 bases and J gave up 0 bases; unmatched junction bases: 10. The germline CDR1 and CDR2 sequences are LNHDA and SQIVND (reference sequence). Indicated treatment: about 20 received Ad26.COV2.S at low or high dose, single or two shots; about 5 received placebo; per-sample allocation not given. Vaccine and placebo recipients were sampled on day 63 after the first injection. V is TRBV19 and J is TRBJ2-1, with 8 bases fitting TRBD2. The sample consisted of peripheral blood, taken in a trial of Ad26.COV2.S vaccine versus placebo. The clonotype was recovered from a person between 18 and 60 years old who received the Ad26.COV2.S COVID-19 vaccine or a placebo. The CDR3 loop is CASSIFAGGLSSYNEQFF. In nucleotides, the CDR3 is TGTGCCAGTAGTATTTTCGCGGGGGGCTTAAGCTCCTACAATGAGCAGTTCTTC.